The entry below describes one T cell receptor (beta chain). Germline assignment: CDR1 KGHDR and CDR2 SFDVKD. Trimming shortened V by 4 bases and J by 5 bases, and 11 bases separated the two germline ends. The CDR3 has 14 residues. The entry originates in a study of blood T cell repertoires in COVID-19. Looking at the study overall: Whether acute or convalescent, the COVID-19 samples came from the United States, Italy and Spain. The cDNA or gDNA used as material had been derived from T cells, B-cell-depleted T cells, or PBMCs.

In the original analysis: Amplification of reference gene primers provided the estimated nucleated cell counts. Clones were read by immunoSEQ multiplex PCR, and TCRdb kept only the in-frame ones, dropping some. That table is the source of V, J and clone size, and D and trimming were worked out from the DNA. The repertoire holds tens of thousands of clones, with approximately 84% as singletons. Patients from Seattle were sampled longitudinally, starting during active infection. This chain uses TRBV24-1 with TRBJ1-5; D is perhaps TRBD1 (5 bases). Sequencing was carried out using peripheral blood. This clonotype originated in a man aged 50 or older with COVID-19, enrolled during active disease. The CDR3 is CATSEKGWDQPQHF. For the CDR3, the DNA is TGTGCCACCAGTGAAAAGGGGTGGGATCAGCCCCAGCATTTT.